Listed below are T cell receptor beta chains from one sample, sequenced in a study of T cells after yellow fever vaccination. MiXCR, applied by TCRdb to the 5' RACE reads, yields one record per CDR3 protein. The table shows approximately 69,000 distinct CDR3 sequences, with approximately 6.2% occurring only once. Material: CD4+ T cells sorted from PBMCs, obtained around 15 days after the first yellow fever vaccination. These receptors were taken from a man aged 18 to 29 who received the YFV17D yellow fever vaccine. The CDR3 runs from the conserved cysteine through the conserved F or W.

v_gene: TRBV18
j_gene: TRBJ2-6
len: 19
CDR3aa: CASSPKGRGQGDGANVLTF

v_gene: TRBV20-1
j_gene: TRBJ2-3
len: 15
CDR3aa: CSAREVTTGTDTQYF

v_gene: TRBV30
j_gene: TRBJ2-7
len: 14
CDR3aa: CAWSVRDRDTAQYF

v_gene: TRBV10-1
j_gene: TRBJ2-7
len: 13
CDR3aa: CASSDRVIDEQYF

v_gene: TRBV6-5
j_gene: TRBJ1-1
len: 14
CDR3aa: CASSYERGYTEAFF

v_gene: TRBV5-1
j_gene: TRBJ2-1
len: 14
CDR3aa: CANLTDRRDNEQFF

v_gene: TRBV20-1
j_gene: TRBJ2-4
len: 14
CDR3aa: CSAPRGGLVDIQYF

v_gene: TRBV7-3
j_gene: TRBJ2-3
len: 13
CDR3aa: CASSRHLGDTQYF

v_gene: TRBV7-8
j_gene: TRBJ2-3
len: 16
CDR3aa: CASSLQGGGQADTQYF

v_gene: TRBV2
j_gene: TRBJ2-5
len: 13
CDR3aa: CASSDRYQETQYF

v_gene: TRBV10-3
j_gene: TRBJ2-3
len: 17
CDR3aa: CAIRTGLAGPGTDTQYF

v_gene: TRBV20-1
j_gene: TRBJ2-5
len: 14
CDR3aa: CSASSKTPKETQYF

v_gene: TRBV5-1
j_gene: TRBJ2-1
len: 15
CDR3aa: CASSVGTSGGNEQFF

v_gene: TRBV18
j_gene: TRBJ1-3
len: 15
CDR3aa: CASSPAGTSGNTIYF

v_gene: TRBV12-3/TRBV12-4
j_gene: TRBJ1-1
len: 14
CDR3aa: CASSFLEGATEAFF

v_gene: TRBV12-3/TRBV12-4
j_gene: TRBJ2-3
len: 13
CDR3aa: CASSLAGTDTQYF

v_gene: TRBV5-1
j_gene: TRBJ1-2
len: 12
CDR3aa: CASSLQSRSYTF

v_gene: TRBV10-3
j_gene: TRBJ2-5
len: 14
CDR3aa: CAISDRVYQETQYF

v_gene: TRBV9
j_gene: TRBJ2-5
len: 16
CDR3aa: CASSPHLSGFKETQYF

v_gene: TRBV20-1
j_gene: TRBJ2-1
len: 14
CDR3aa: CSANGGGLEHEQFF

v_gene: TRBV20-1
j_gene: TRBJ1-5
len: 13
CDR3aa: CSAGTGDNQPQHF

v_gene: TRBV12-3/TRBV12-4
j_gene: TRBJ2-1
len: 15
CDR3aa: CASRLAGGLGNEQFF

v_gene: TRBV20-1
j_gene: TRBJ2-5
len: 13
CDR3aa: CSARPAQQETQYF

v_gene: TRBV4-3
j_gene: TRBJ2-5
len: 13
CDR3aa: CASSRQYQETQYF

v_gene: TRBV27
j_gene: TRBJ2-3
len: 15
CDR3aa: CASSSRETLTDTQYF

v_gene: TRBV29-1
j_gene: TRBJ2-2
len: 14
CDR3aa: CSVDQGLNTGELFF

v_gene: TRBV7-2
j_gene: TRBJ2-3
len: 14
CDR3aa: CASSLGLAQDTQYF

v_gene: TRBV30
j_gene: TRBJ2-7
len: 14
CDR3aa: CAFEPGQGRREQYF

v_gene: TRBV7-9
j_gene: TRBJ2-7
len: 16
CDR3aa: CASSLDGTGWSYEQYF

v_gene: TRBV20-1
j_gene: TRBJ1-1
len: 14
CDR3aa: CSAPRQGGNTEAFF

v_gene: TRBV12-3/TRBV12-4
j_gene: TRBJ2-7
len: 13
CDR3aa: CASSRQGLHEQYF

v_gene: TRBV12-3/TRBV12-4
j_gene: TRBJ2-3
len: 13
CDR3aa: CASSLGHTDTQYF

v_gene: TRBV20-1
j_gene: TRBJ1-5
len: 15
CDR3aa: CSASEPRGGNQPQHF

v_gene: TRBV5-4
j_gene: TRBJ2-1
len: 15
CDR3aa: CASSLDRAKYNEQFF

v_gene: TRBV29-1
j_gene: TRBJ1-1
len: 15
CDR3aa: CSVHPPGPINTEAFF

v_gene: TRBV12-3/TRBV12-4
j_gene: TRBJ2-2
len: 15
CDR3aa: CASSPQGAGTGELFF

v_gene: TRBV21-1
j_gene: TRBJ2-2
len: 16
CDR3aa: CASSTRDRGATGELFF

v_gene: TRBV7-2
j_gene: TRBJ1-1
len: 14
CDR3aa: CASSKPGQYTEAFF

v_gene: TRBV12-3/TRBV12-4
j_gene: TRBJ2-7
len: 14
CDR3aa: CASSSPGQVYEQYF

v_gene: TRBV5-1
j_gene: TRBJ2-5
len: 15
CDR3aa: CASSLVGDNHETHYF

v_gene: TRBV5-1
j_gene: TRBJ2-2
len: 14
CDR3aa: CASSFQGGHGELFF

v_gene: TRBV6-2/TRBV6-3
j_gene: TRBJ1-1
len: 15
CDR3aa: CASSYSTGPNTEAFF

v_gene: TRBV7-2
j_gene: TRBJ2-3
len: 12
CDR3aa: CASGKRGDTQYF

v_gene: TRBV7-2
j_gene: TRBJ2-1
len: 15
CDR3aa: CASSLALAGGNEQFF

v_gene: TRBV6-5
j_gene: TRBJ2-1
len: 14
CDR3aa: CASSYRLAGDPQFF

v_gene: TRBV10-3
j_gene: TRBJ1-5
len: 13
CDR3aa: CAISEDRDQPQHF

v_gene: TRBV5-5
j_gene: TRBJ2-5
len: 16
CDR3aa: CASSKSAGEWGETQYF

v_gene: TRBV5-1
j_gene: TRBJ2-7
len: 13
CDR3aa: CASSPDSFREQYF

v_gene: TRBV10-3
j_gene: TRBJ1-6
len: 14
CDR3aa: CAISSPGWNSPLHF

v_gene: TRBV2
j_gene: TRBJ1-4
len: 12
CDR3aa: CATSEGGEKLFF

v_gene: TRBV25-1
j_gene: TRBJ2-2
len: 16
CDR3aa: CATLREGTANTGELFF

v_gene: TRBV6-1
j_gene: TRBJ2-1
len: 16
CDR3aa: CASRPDQRGSYNEQFF

v_gene: TRBV7-6
j_gene: TRBJ2-1
len: 15
CDR3aa: CASSTWRRSYNEQFF

v_gene: TRBV5-1
j_gene: TRBJ2-5
len: 15
CDR3aa: CASSLQGPHGETQYF

v_gene: TRBV6-2/TRBV6-3
j_gene: TRBJ1-5
len: 15
CDR3aa: CASSFGTGGRQPQHF

v_gene: TRBV3-1
j_gene: TRBJ2-7
len: 15
CDR3aa: CASSQVVTLAYEQYF

v_gene: TRBV5-4
j_gene: TRBJ2-1
len: 13
CDR3aa: CASSLVLVNEQFF

v_gene: TRBV20-1
j_gene: TRBJ2-7
len: 15
CDR3aa: CSARDTGTGVYEQYF

v_gene: TRBV20-1
j_gene: TRBJ2-3
len: 16
CDR3aa: CSARDARAGRTDTQYF

v_gene: TRBV4-2
j_gene: TRBJ1-4
len: 14
CDR3aa: CASSPGLLGEKLFF